This T cell receptor beta chain was documented in a study of breast tumors, draining lymph nodes, adjacent tissues. General study points: Compared with lymph nodes, tumors were less diverse; compared with nontumor tissue, more. Findings are consistent with lymph node origin and intratumoral expansion of most tumor T cells.

This clonotype came up many times. The antigen is undetermined. Germline CDR1 and CDR2: KGHDR and SFDVKD. The CDR3 extends over 16 amino acids. Trimming shortened V by 3 bases and J by 1 base, and 12 bases separated the two germline ends. The lymph nodes were axillary draining lymph nodes from breast cancer patients. TCRdb fed the multiplex PCR reads into MiXCR, producing one record per CDR3 protein. The sample contains around 230,000 distinct CDR3 sequences, less than 35% of which appear only once. The sequencing sample was made of axillary lymph node tissue. This receptor was obtained from a female donor with breast cancer. Some clones in this sample may be carry-over from other donors' samples. The chain carries TRBV24-1 and TRBJ2-1, with D maybe TRBD2 (6 bases). CDR3 bases: TGTGCCACCAGTGATGCTAGCGCGAAGTCCTACAATGAGCAGTTCTTC. Translated: CATSDASAKSYNEQFF.